This TCR beta chain comes out of a study of blood T cells in healthy people across ages. Study-wide results and caveats: It was not possible, with unsorted PBMCs, to conclusively compare naive and antigen-experienced cells. Diversity figures based on one million T cells were deemed too low.

The authors drew about 10 milliliters of peripheral blood from each donor. Primed by a sample-barcoded 5' primer and a J-beta primer mix, a second PCR proceeded for about 7 to 12 cycles. TCRdb called the 5' RACE reads again in MiXCR, with one record for every CDR3 protein. The profile shows hundreds of thousands of distinct CDR3 sequences, roughly 43% of them singletons. A note on this clonotype: The target antigen is unknown.

This sequence originates from a man older than 75 in good health. The material sequenced was blood.

CDR3 in amino acids: CASSLEGQVIYEQYF. Written as DNA, the CDR3 is TGTGCCAGCAGCTTAGAGGGACAGGTTATCTACGAGCAGTACTTC. The genes are TRBV11-2 and TRBJ2-7; 8 nucleotides line up with TRBD1. The CDR3 sequence is 15 residues long. V shed 0 bases and J 3 bases; nucleotides not matched to a gene: 4. Germline CDR1 reads SGHAT; CDR2 reads FQNNGV.